One and the same sample provided the 27 T cell receptor beta chains below, sequenced in a study of monozygotic twins with inflammatory bowel disease. After re-calling the 5' RACE reads, TCRdb lists one entry per CDR3 protein, DNA absent. This table holds roughly 200,000 distinct CDR3 sequences. The specimen sequenced was blood. The receptors originated from a human donor with ulcerative colitis or Crohn's disease, or a healthy co-twin of an affected twin (not recorded which).

V is TRBV12-3 or TRBV12-4 and J is TRBJ1-4. CDR3 length: 16 residues. The chain's CDR3 is CASSAGQGRGQEKLFF.

This rearrangement joins TRBV24-1 to TRBJ2-1. Germline assignment: CDR1 KGHDR and CDR2 SFDVKD. The CDR3 is made up of 16 amino acids. The CDR3 sequence is CATSDETPSSYNEQFF.

The genes are TRBV20-1 and TRBJ2-1. The germline V gene encodes CDR1 DFQATT and CDR2 SNEGSKA (reference sequence). The CDR3 contains 14 residues. The CDR3 here is CSASSLSPTNEQFF.

This chain links TRBV19 with TRBJ1-2. From germline, CDR1 is LNHDA and CDR2 SQIVND (reference sequence). The CDR3 spans 14 residues. The CDR3 protein is CASTEGLYNYGYTF.

The chain couples TRBV18 to TRBJ1-4. Looked up from germline, CDR1 is KGHSH and CDR2 is LQKENI. The CDR3 sequence is 15 residues long. The CDR3 loop is CASSRSALAEEKLFF.

The V and J genes are TRBV29-1 and TRBJ2-7; with no DNA, the TCRdb D assignment of TRBD2 cannot be verified. Germline V gene sequence: CDR1 SQVTM, CDR2 ANQGSEA. The CDR3 totals 12 residues. CDR3: CSALAGAGEQYF.

The rearrangement uses TRBV4-1 and TRBJ2-3; without DNA, the TCRdb call of TRBD2 cannot be checked. The germline CDR1 and CDR2 sequences are MGHRA and YSYEKL. This CDR3 is 17 amino acids long. This chain's CDR3 is CASSQVLRGGGPDTQYF.

CDR3 loop: CASSPEGETQYF. The rearrangement uses TRBV18 and TRBJ2-5; the D call of TRBD1 rests on TCRdb alone, since no DNA is present to check it. Germline lookup yields CDR1 KGHSH and CDR2 LQKENI. CDR3 length: 12 amino acids.

This chain connects TRBV5-6 to TRBJ2-6; TCRdb returns TRBD1, unconfirmable since there is no DNA. Germline CDR1 is SGHDT and CDR2 is YYEEEE. The CDR3 runs to 17 residues. The CDR3: CASSGDSRRSGANVLTF.

The rearrangement uses TRBV7-9 and TRBJ2-1. Germline V gives CDR1 SEHNR, CDR2 FQNEAQ (reference sequence). The CDR3 loop spans 13 amino acids. Here the CDR3 reads CASSHSGDNEQFF.

J is TRBJ2-1 and V is TRBV28. The germline V gene encodes CDR1 MDHEN and CDR2 SYDVKM. The length of the CDR3 is 14 residues. The CDR3 loop is CASSFAGSANEQFF.

This chain uses TRBV9 with TRBJ2-5; TCRdb's D call of TRBD2 is untestable without DNA. The CDR3 has 17 residues. Germline values: CDR1 SGDLS, CDR2 YYNGEE. The CDR3 sequence is CASSELGLAGGSETQYF.

The chain couples TRBV11-1 to TRBJ2-7. CDR3 length: 14 residues. Germline-derived CDR1 and CDR2 are SGHAT and FQDESV (reference sequence). The CDR3 is CASSLGRSRDEQYF.

V gene TRBV28 combines with J gene TRBJ2-7; TCRdb picks TRBD1, but there is no DNA to check that call. From germline, CDR1 is MDHEN and CDR2 SYDVKM. CDR3 length equals 14 residues. The CDR3: CASSTPATAYEQYF.

The chain has TRBV5-6 and TRBJ1-2. This CDR3 comprises 13 residues. Germline CDR1 reads SGHDT; CDR2 reads YYEEEE. CDR3 protein: CASSLGLPNGYTF.

This rearrangement joins TRBV20-1 to TRBJ1-1. The length of the CDR3 is 15 residues. Germline values: CDR1 DFQATT, CDR2 SNEGSKA (reference sequence). CDR3 loop: CSARDSARGNTEAFF.

The chain recombines TRBV5-1 with TRBJ2-3. The germline V gene encodes CDR1 SGHRS and CDR2 YFSETQ. The CDR3 is 12 amino acids. CDR3 region: CASSLNSDTQYF.

The chain recombines TRBV9 with TRBJ1-5; TCRdb lists TRBD1, though no DNA is available to test this call. Germline V gives CDR1 SGDLS, CDR2 YYNGEE. This CDR3 comprises 15 residues. CDR3 amino acids: CASSVGTGGGQPQHF.

This chain links TRBV5-1 with TRBJ1-1; TCRdb designates TRBD1, a call that cannot be tested without DNA. This CDR3 is 14 amino acids long. The germline CDR1 and CDR2 sequences are SGHRS and YFSETQ. The CDR3 protein is CASSLGQGSTEAFF.

The chain combines TRBV29-1 with TRBJ2-7. This CDR3 contains 11 residues. Per germline, CDR1 SQVTM and CDR2 ANQGSEA. CDR3 loop: CSVEMGYEQYF.

This chain links TRBV10-3 with TRBJ2-4. The length of the CDR3 is 14 residues. CDR1 is ENHRY, CDR2 SYGVKD, per germline. CDR3 loop: CAISDQEIQNIQYF.

CDR3 residues: CAWNEGQPNQPQHF. The V gene is TRBV30, the J gene TRBJ1-5; the D gene TCRdb calls, TRBD1, cannot be checked with no DNA. CDR3 length: 14 residues. Germline CDR1 and CDR2: GTSNPN and SVGIG (reference sequence).

This chain links TRBV6-1 with TRBJ2-7; TCRdb names TRBD2, which stays unverified in the absence of DNA. The CDR3 loop spans 13 amino acids. CDR1 MNHNS and CDR2 SASEGT come from the germline V gene. The CDR3 sequence is CASSGGPGYEQYF.

CDR3 amino acids: CASSQGKGMGQFF. This chain links TRBV4-2 with TRBJ2-1. CDR3 length: 13 residues. CDR1 LGHNA and CDR2 YNFKEQ come from the germline V gene.

The gene calls are TRBV7-2 and TRBJ2-2; TCRdb's D call of TRBD2 is untestable without DNA. Germline assignment: CDR1 SGHTA and CDR2 FQGNSA. This CDR3 is built from 21 residues. This CDR3 is CASSLAPSLRIAGQNTGELFF.

V usage is TRBV20-1 and J usage is TRBJ2-3. This CDR3 spans 14 amino acids. Germline CDR1 DFQATT, CDR2 SNEGSKA (reference sequence). The CDR3 sequence is CSFLGRLCTDTQYF.

This chain connects TRBV25-1 to TRBJ2-7. The germline V gene encodes CDR1 MGHDK and CDR2 SYGVNS. The CDR3 extends over 12 amino acids. The CDR3 region is CASSHPIYGQYF.